The clone carrying this T cell receptor (beta chain) was seen ten or more times. Primers used in a second PCR of about 7 to 12 cycles were a sample-barcoded 5' primer and a J-beta primer mix. TCRdb reprocessed the 5' RACE reads with MiXCR, giving one entry per CDR3 protein. The table records 1,500,000 or so distinct CDR3 sequences, approximately 59% of them present only once. The data belong to a study of blood T cells in healthy people across ages. The CDR3 spans 16 residues. The germline V gene has CDR1 MNHEY and CDR2 SVGEGT. The V and J ends lost 2 bases and 6 bases, in that order; junction bases with no gene match: 11.

The gene calls are TRBV6-2 or TRBV6-3 and TRBJ2-5; 8 nucleotides match TRBD2. Sequenced material: blood. The TCR comes from a man aged 18 to 29 in good health. In DNA, the CDR3 is TGTGCCAGCAGTTACCTTAGCGGGGCGGGTAAACAGACCCAGTACTTC. Translation gives CASSYLSGAGKQTQYF.